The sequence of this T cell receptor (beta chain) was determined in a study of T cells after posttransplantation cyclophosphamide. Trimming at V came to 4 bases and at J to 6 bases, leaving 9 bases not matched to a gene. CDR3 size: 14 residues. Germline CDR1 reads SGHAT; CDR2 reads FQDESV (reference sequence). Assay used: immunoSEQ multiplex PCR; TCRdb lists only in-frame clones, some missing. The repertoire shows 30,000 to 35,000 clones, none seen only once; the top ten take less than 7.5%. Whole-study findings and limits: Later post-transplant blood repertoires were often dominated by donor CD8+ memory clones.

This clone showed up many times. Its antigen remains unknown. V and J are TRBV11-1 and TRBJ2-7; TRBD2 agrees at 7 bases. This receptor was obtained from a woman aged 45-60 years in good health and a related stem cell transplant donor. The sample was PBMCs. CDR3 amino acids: CASSSPRTRGEQYF. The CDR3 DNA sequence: TGTGCCAGCAGCTCACCGCGGACTAGAGGCGAGCAGTACTTC.